This TCR beta chain was sequenced during a study of post-analysis software for immune sequencing data. About the study: In terms of disease course, relapsing-remitting, secondary progressive and progressive-relapsing multiple sclerosis were included.

Turning to this clonotype: The antigen is undetermined.

Tagging with unique molecular identifiers was a feature of the TCR beta cDNA libraries. Approximately 500,000 cDNA molecules were obtained per 1 to 10 million input T cells. TCRdb itself ran the PCR reads through MiXCR, one entry per CDR3 protein. The data hold about 260,000 distinct CDR3 sequences, with less than 40% observed a single time. Broader study findings: About 5 TRBV segments (TRBV5-6, TRBV5-1 and TRBV20-1 among them) occurred more frequently in patients than in controls. Under F measure analysis, samples from one preparation batch co-clustered strongly. Those with multiple sclerosis, the patient group, showed significantly lower normalized Chao1 diversity than controls.

This CDR3 spans 13 amino acids. The germline V gene encodes CDR1 LNHDA and CDR2 SQIVND (reference sequence). Trimming stripped 5 bases from V and 2 bases from J, with 7 bases between. The chain combines TRBV19 with TRBJ2-1, with D possibly being TRBD2 (6 bases). The TCR sequence derives from a girl aged 10 to 17 with multiple sclerosis. The specimen sequenced was blood. As DNA, the CDR3 is TGTGCCAGTAGTGGACTACCCTACAATGAGCAGTTCTTC. Amino acid sequence: CASSGLPYNEQFF.